These 31 T cell receptor beta chains were sequenced from one sample in a study of monozygotic twins with inflammatory bowel disease. TCRdb reprocessed the 5' RACE reads and stores each CDR3 protein as one record, lacking DNA. The table for this sample gives more than 300,000 distinct CDR3 sequences. Sequencing was performed on blood. The source is a human donor with ulcerative colitis or Crohn's disease, or a healthy co-twin of an affected twin (not recorded which).

The rearrangement uses TRBV6-1 and TRBJ1-5; TCRdb picks TRBD1, but there is no DNA to check that call. The CDR3 contains 13 residues. Germline-derived CDR1 and CDR2 are MNHNS and SASEGT. Here the CDR3 reads CASIGTSKQPQHF.

The gene calls are TRBV20-1 and TRBJ1-1; TCRdb proposes TRBD1, but this gene call is untestable without DNA. Looked up from germline, CDR1 is DFQATT and CDR2 is SNEGSKA (reference sequence). This CDR3 is built from 19 residues. The chain's CDR3 is CSAPKGTWAQGQSSTEAFF.

This chain joins TRBV10-3 and TRBJ1-1; there is no DNA to check the TCRdb D call of TRBD1. Germline assignment: CDR1 ENHRY and CDR2 SYGVKD. The CDR3 loop spans 17 amino acids. CDR3: CAISGSKQGWGNTEAFF.

This rearrangement joins TRBV29-1 to TRBJ2-7; TCRdb's assignment of TRBD1 cannot be checked, as there is no DNA. CDR1 is SQVTM and CDR2 is ANQGSEA in the germline V gene. The length of the CDR3 is 12 residues. The CDR3: CSARDGRSEQYF.

This rearrangement joins TRBV18 to TRBJ1-5. Germline loops: CDR1 KGHSH, CDR2 LQKENI. This CDR3 region has 16 residues. The CDR3 region is CASSPVGRPEGQPQHF.

The chain joins TRBV12-3 or TRBV12-4 to TRBJ2-3. CDR3 length: 15 residues. CDR3: CASSFEGDRTDTQYF.

The chain joins TRBV2 to TRBJ2-4; absent DNA, TCRdb's TRBD2 call cannot be checked. Germline values: CDR1 SNHLY, CDR2 FYNNEI. This CDR3 spans 17 amino acids. The chain's CDR3 is CASSDYPAGGSGNIQYF.

This chain joins TRBV5-1 and TRBJ2-1; TCRdb returns TRBD1, unconfirmable since there is no DNA. This CDR3 comprises 15 residues. Germline V gene sequence: CDR1 SGHRS, CDR2 YFSETQ. This CDR3 reads CASSLDSSLGNEQFF.

The chain joins TRBV12-3 or TRBV12-4 to TRBJ2-5; the D gene TCRdb calls, TRBD2, cannot be checked with no DNA. The CDR3 totals 17 residues. The CDR3 loop reads CASSLEGSGRYQETQYF.

The rearrangement links TRBV20-1 to TRBJ1-5; without DNA, the TCRdb call of TRBD1 cannot be checked. This CDR3 comprises 13 residues. Germline assignment: CDR1 DFQATT and CDR2 SNEGSKA (reference sequence). The CDR3 sequence is CSARDPGGQPQHF.

The chain links TRBV20-1 to TRBJ2-3; with no DNA, the TCRdb D assignment of TRBD2 cannot be verified. The CDR3 is 14 residues long. Germline V lookup: CDR1 DFQATT, CDR2 SNEGSKA (reference sequence). This CDR3 reads CSAVDAGGPDTQYF.

This chain links TRBV30 with TRBJ2-7; as DNA is missing, the TRBD1 call by TCRdb cannot be tested. Germline assignment: CDR1 GTSNPN and CDR2 SVGIG (reference sequence). CDR3 length: 14 amino acids. CDR3 protein: CAWEDGGGPYEQYF. The whole variable domain, filled in from reference TRBV30 and TRBJ2-7, reads SQTIHQWPATLVQPVGSPLSLECTVEGTSNPNLYWYRQAAGRGLQLLFYSVGIGQISSEVPQNLSASRPQDRQFILSSKKLLLSDSGFYLCAWEDGGGPYEQYFGPGTRLTVT.

This chain connects TRBV27 to TRBJ1-4; TCRdb reports TRBD1, a call that lacks DNA to check it against. The CDR3 is 14 residues long. The germline V gene has CDR1 MNHEY and CDR2 SMNVEV (reference sequence). CDR3 sequence reads: CASARDRGYEKLFF. Based on the CDR3 plus reference TRBV27 and TRBJ1-4, the full variable domain is EAQVTQNPRYLITVTGKKLTVTCSQNMNHEYMSWYRQDPGLGLRQIYYSMNVEVTDKGDVPEGYKVSRKEKRNFPLILESPSPNQTSLYFCASARDRGYEKLFFGSGTQLSVL.

The J gene is TRBJ2-1, the V gene TRBV6-5; TCRdb's D gene call, TRBD1, goes unchecked for lack of DNA. This CDR3 has 11 residues. Germline lookup yields CDR1 MNHEY and CDR2 SVGAGI. This CDR3 reads CASSPGREQFF.

The genes are TRBV27 and TRBJ2-6. The CDR3 has 17 amino acids. From germline, CDR1 is MNHEY and CDR2 SMNVEV (reference sequence). The CDR3 spells CASSLGRPLSGANVLTF.

This chain joins TRBV28 and TRBJ1-3; TCRdb proposes TRBD1, but this gene call is untestable without DNA. Germline assignment: CDR1 MDHEN and CDR2 SYDVKM. The CDR3 consists of 14 residues. The CDR3 sequence is CASRPGTAGNTIYF. Supplemented by reference TRBV28 and TRBJ1-3, the full variable domain reads DVKVTQSSRYLVKRTGEKVFLECVQDMDHENMFWYRQDPGLGLRLIYFSYDVKMKEKGDIPEGYSVSREKKERFSLILESASTNQTSMYLCASRPGTAGNTIYFGEGSWLTVV.

The chain combines TRBV7-2 with TRBJ2-1; the TCRdb call, TRBD1, lacks DNA for checking. The CDR3 totals 16 residues. Germline V gene lookup returns CDR1 SGHTA and CDR2 FQGNSA. The CDR3 reads CASSLVGPRSYNEQFF.

The rearrangement joins TRBV14 to TRBJ2-1. The germline V gene has CDR1 SGHDN and CDR2 FVKESK. This CDR3 is 11 amino acids long. CDR3 loop: CASSSYGEQFF.

The chain recombines TRBV6-1 with TRBJ2-1; as DNA is missing, the TRBD1 call by TCRdb cannot be tested. Per the germline V gene, CDR1 is MNHNS and CDR2 is SASEGT. The CDR3 has 14 amino acids. The CDR3 region is CASSEGGLANEQFF.

This chain joins TRBV5-1 and TRBJ2-1; TCRdb's D gene call, TRBD2, goes unchecked for lack of DNA. Germline lookup yields CDR1 SGHRS and CDR2 YFSETQ. The CDR3 is 14 residues long. The CDR3 sequence is CASSLAGDYNEQFF.

The chain joins TRBV9 to TRBJ2-5; the D gene TCRdb calls, TRBD2, cannot be checked with no DNA. Germline loops: CDR1 SGDLS, CDR2 YYNGEE. CDR3 length equals 20 residues. CDR3 residues: CASSVEHGLAGGPREETQYF.

The chain couples TRBV5-6 to TRBJ1-3. CDR3 length: 14 amino acids. Germline V gene lookup returns CDR1 SGHDT and CDR2 YYEEEE. This chain's CDR3 is CASSLPNGGDTIYF.

This chain links TRBV6-5 with TRBJ1-1. Germline values: CDR1 MNHEY, CDR2 SVGAGI. This CDR3 is built from 12 residues. This CDR3 is CASSDRDTEAFF.

The CDR3 sequence: CSARTLAGVRYEQYF. J is TRBJ2-7 and V is TRBV20-1; TCRdb selects TRBD1, and the lack of DNA leaves this call unchecked. Germline V gene lookup returns CDR1 DFQATT and CDR2 SNEGSKA (reference sequence). This CDR3 has 15 residues.

This chain uses TRBV25-1 with TRBJ1-2. The CDR3 has 14 residues. Germline V gene lookup returns CDR1 MGHDK and CDR2 SYGVNS. The CDR3 reads CASSDLGSAYGYTF.

The chain is built from TRBV30 and TRBJ1-1; the TCRdb call, TRBD1, lacks DNA for checking. Per germline, CDR1 GTSNPN and CDR2 SVGIG (reference sequence). This CDR3 contains 13 residues. CDR3 sequence: CAWIRTGGTEAFF.

This chain links TRBV11-2 with TRBJ2-1; TCRdb picks TRBD2, but there is no DNA to check that call. The CDR3 totals 14 residues. Germline CDR1 and CDR2: SGHAT and FQNNGV. CDR3 loop: CASSLGLAGGPRFF.

The chain joins TRBV5-1 to TRBJ2-3; no DNA is available, so the TRBD2 call from TCRdb remains unchecked. Germline V gene sequence: CDR1 SGHRS, CDR2 YFSETQ. CDR3 length: 16 amino acids. The CDR3 protein is CASSLELPLGADTQYF.

The chain links TRBV7-2 to TRBJ2-7; TCRdb reports TRBD1, a call that lacks DNA to check it against. The CDR3 covers 14 residues. The germline CDR1 and CDR2 sequences are SGHTA and FQGNSA. Here the CDR3 reads CASSGWDGPYEQYF.

The genes are TRBV7-2 and TRBJ1-5. Germline CDR1 SGHTA, CDR2 FQGNSA. The CDR3 totals 14 residues. The CDR3 region is CASSPGAYNQPQHF. Together with reference TRBV7-2 and TRBJ1-5, the CDR3 gives the full variable domain: GAGVSQSPSNKVTEKGKDVELRCDPISGHTALYWYRQSLGQGLEFLIYFQGNSAPDKSGLPSDRFSAERTGGSVSTLTIQRTQQEDSAVYLCASSPGAYNQPQHFGDGTRLSIL.

V is TRBV20-1 and J is TRBJ1-5; as DNA is missing, the TRBD1 call by TCRdb cannot be tested. Per the germline V gene, CDR1 is DFQATT and CDR2 is SNEGSKA (reference sequence). The CDR3 runs 13 residues. The CDR3 loop is CSATQGVSQPQHF.